Presented here are 8 T cell receptor beta chains from one specimen sequenced in a study of blood T cell repertoires in COVID-19. Generated by immunoSEQ multiplex PCR, the TCRdb table keeps only in-frame clones and is missing some. The sample carries 95,000 to 150,000 clones, around 80% recorded once. The sample consisted of peripheral blood. The receptors were gathered from a man in his 60s with active or convalescent COVID-19.

The V call is TRBV20-1, the J call TRBJ2-7; 11 positions agree with TRBD2. Germline lookup yields CDR1 DFQATT and CDR2 SNEGSKA (reference sequence). The CDR3 is 19 amino acids. Trimming removed 3 bases from V and 0 bases from J; junction bases left unmatched: 16. The CDR3 nucleotides read TGCAGTGCTAGTGCCCTGACGGGTCAAACTAGCGGGAGCTCCTACGAGCAGTACTTC. Protein: CSASALTGQTSGSSYEQYF.

V usage is TRBV24-1 and J usage is TRBJ2-2; TRBD1 agrees at 10 bases. Looked up from germline, CDR1 is KGHDR and CDR2 is SFDVKD. V shed 4 bases, J shed 6 bases, and the junction held 4 bases outside the gene matches. The CDR3 totals 15 residues. CDR3 region: CATSDPGTGAGELFF. For the CDR3, the DNA is TGTGCCACCAGTGACCCCGGGACAGGGGCCGGGGAGCTGTTTTTT.

V is TRBV3-1 (or the pseudogene TRBV3-2) and J is TRBJ2-1; 9 bases line up with TRBD1. Germline V gives CDR1 LGHDT, CDR2 YNNKEL (reference sequence). This CDR3 contains 17 residues. With V trimmed by 3 bases and J by 15 bases, 21 bases remained unmatched. Here the CDR3 DNA reads TGTGCCAGCAGCCACCACCCGCCGGACAGGGGCGCGATCGCCCCGTTCTTC. Protein sequence: CASSHHPPDRGAIAPFF.

The rearrangement uses TRBV3-1 (or the pseudogene TRBV3-2) and TRBJ2-3; 8 bases agree with TRBD1. The J segment lost 3 bases and the V segment lost 10 bases, leaving 12 bases of the junction unmatched. The CDR3 totals 15 residues. Germline values: CDR1 LGHDT, CDR2 YNNKEL (reference sequence). The CDR3, as DNA: TGTGCCACCCATGGCAGGGGGCGGAGGACAGATACGCAGTATTTT. Translating gives CATHGRGRRTDTQYF.

The chain recombines TRBV6-1 with TRBJ1-2; 8 bases align to TRBD1. The V segment lost 0 bases and the J segment 11 bases; nucleotides outside the gene matches: 5. In germline, CDR1 is MNHNS, CDR2 SASEGT. CDR3 length: 13 amino acids. CDR3 sequence: CASSEAWRQGYTF. The CDR3 region has the DNA TGTGCCAGCAGTGAAGCTTGGAGACAGGGGTACACCTTC.

The CDR3 is CASSYYIGDSYEQYF. CDR3 DNA sequence: TGTGCCAGCAGTTATTATATAGGGGACTCCTACGAGCAGTACTTC. The rearrangement links TRBV27 to TRBJ2-7, with D possibly matching TRBD1 (5 bases). This CDR3 has 15 amino acids. Trimming took off 4 bases at V and 0 bases at J, with 13 bases between the two ends. Germline-derived CDR1 and CDR2 are MNHEY and SMNVEV (reference sequence).

In this sample, this clone turned up a few times. The chain links TRBV2 to TRBJ1-1; D remains unclear. CDR1 is SNHLY, CDR2 FYNNEI, per germline. V gave up 5 bases and J gave up 1 base, with 11 bases separating them. This CDR3 has 14 residues. The CDR3 DNA follows: TGTGCCAGCAGTTCGGACTGGGGGAACACTGAAGCTTTCTTT. Amino acid sequence: CASSSDWGNTEAFF.

The V gene is TRBV27, the J gene TRBJ2-3; TRBD2 matches at 15 bases. V dropped 5 bases and J dropped 2; count of bases not matched to a gene: 8. The CDR3 runs to 18 residues. Germline loops: CDR1 MNHEY, CDR2 SMNVEV (reference sequence). CDR3 DNA sequence: TGTGCCAGCAGTCTGGGACTAGCGGGAGGCGGACCCACAGATACGCAGTATTTT. This sequence encodes CASSLGLAGGGPTDTQYF.